What follows are 20 T cell receptor beta chains derived from one specimen sequenced in a study of response to subunit inactivated influenza vaccine (dated by TCRdb to between 2017 and 2018). Preparation of the library involved RT-PCR. The sequencing machine was an Illumina HiSeq 2500. TCRdb reprocessed the public reads (quality trimming at Q25 with fastp, clone calling with MiXCR) and kept in-frame beta chains. Merged by CDR3 protein, the rows form single entries marked with the most common genes and DNA. The sample has about 700,000 distinct CDR3 sequences on record, about 14% of them singletons. The top ten constitute less than 7% of the sample. This sample comprised PBMCs from blood, obtained 14 to 15 days before vaccination. The receptor source for this set is a man in his fifties or sixties who received an inactivated influenza vaccine. Donor details come from another sample of the same person, matched by shared clones.

V is TRBV20-1 and J is TRBJ2-7; D ambiguous. This CDR3 is built from 13 residues. V dropped 1 base and J dropped 0 bases, with 7 bases sitting between them. Germline V gene lookup returns CDR1 DFQATT and CDR2 SNEGSKA (reference sequence). This CDR3 is CSARVPGSYEQYF. CDR3 nucleotide sequence: TGCAGTGCTAGAGTTCCGGGCTCCTACGAGCAGTACTTC.

The CDR3 sequence: CASSFKQYYEQYF. In DNA, the CDR3 is TGTGCCAGCAGTTTCAAGCAGTACTACGAGCAGTACTTC. The chain recombines TRBV27 with TRBJ2-7, with no clear D. The germline V gene encodes CDR1 MNHEY and CDR2 SMNVEV (reference sequence). Trimming stripped 3 bases from V and 3 bases from J, with 9 bases between. The CDR3 contains 13 residues.

The CDR3 reads CASTNGGNTGELFF. CDR3 in DNA: TGTGCCAGTACCAACGGAGGGAACACCGGGGAGCTGTTTTTT. This chain links TRBV19 with TRBJ2-2; weak D call: TRBD2 (5 bases). With 7 bases removed from V and 1 base from J, the gap between germline ends came to 10 bases. This CDR3 spans 14 amino acids. Germline assignment: CDR1 LNHDA and CDR2 SQIVND (reference sequence).

The rearrangement uses TRBV19 and TRBJ2-1, with 10 bases fitting TRBD1. V lost 5 bases and J lost 10; bases outside the gene matches: 8. Germline values: CDR1 LNHDA, CDR2 SQIVND (reference sequence). The CDR3 is 14 residues long. CDR3 loop: CASSVGTGDEEQFF. CDR3 in DNA: TGTGCCAGTAGTGTCGGGACAGGGGATGAAGAGCAGTTCTTC.

Only a few counts were recorded for this clonotype. The rearrangement links TRBV5-5 to TRBJ1-2; D remains ambiguous. This CDR3 spans 14 amino acids. Germline assignment: CDR1 SGHKS and CDR2 YYEKEE (reference sequence). Trimming cost V 2 bases and J 1 base, with 9 bases left between them. The CDR3 loop is CASSLSRYNYGYTF. Written as DNA, the CDR3 is TGTGCCAGCAGCTTATCTCGCTATAACTATGGCTACACCTTC.

The J gene is TRBJ1-2, the V gene TRBV7-2, with 7 bases matching TRBD1. V shed 5 bases and J 4 bases; nucleotides not matched to a gene: 10. The germline gives CDR1 SGHTA, CDR2 FQGNSA. The CDR3 is made up of 15 amino acids. The CDR3 region has the DNA TGTGCCAGCAGCCCAACGGGGACAGTATTCTATGGCTACACCTTC. This sequence encodes CASSPTGTVFYGYTF.

The chain employs TRBV5-6 and TRBJ2-7; 7 positions match TRBD1. CDR3 length: 14 amino acids. CDR1 is SGHDT and CDR2 is YYEEEE in the germline V gene. J lost 1 base, V lost 2 bases, and 3 bases had no gene match. CDR3 coding DNA: TGTGCCAGCAGCTTTCAACAGGGGTCCTACGAGCAGTACTTC. Its protein is CASSFQQGSYEQYF.

In DNA form, the CDR3 reads TGCAGTGCTAGCACTAGCGGGAGGGATACTGAGCAGTTCTTC. Amino acids: CSASTSGRDTEQFF. The chain combines TRBV20-1 with TRBJ2-1, with TRBD2 matching over 13 bases. The CDR3 loop spans 14 amino acids. Per the germline V gene, CDR1 is DFQATT and CDR2 is SNEGSKA (reference sequence). V shed 3 bases, J shed 9 bases, and the junction held 5 bases outside the gene matches.

The CDR3: CAISDRDSTAFF. The DNA for the CDR3 is TGTGCCATCAGTGACCGGGACAGTACGGCTTTCTTT. The chain couples TRBV10-3 to TRBJ1-1; TRBD1 matches at 7 bases. The CDR3 spans 12 residues. Germline-derived CDR1 and CDR2 are ENHRY and SYGVKD. J lost 11 bases, V lost 3 bases, and 6 bases had no gene match.

This clonotype showed up just a few times. V gene TRBV5-1 combines with J gene TRBJ1-3, with TRBD1 matching 7 bases. Trimming took 5 bases from V and 3 from J; bases not matched to a gene: 2. Germline V gene sequence: CDR1 SGHRS, CDR2 YFSETQ. The CDR3 totals 13 residues. The CDR3 bases are TGCGCCAGCAGTCAGGGGGATGGAAACACCATATATTTT. Translation gives CASSQGDGNTIYF.

CDR3 amino acids: CASSEIQGAYSNQPQHF. The DNA of the CDR3 is TGCGCCAGCAGCGAAATACAGGGGGCCTATAGCAATCAGCCCCAGCATTTT. This rearrangement joins TRBV4-1 to TRBJ1-5; 9 bases fit TRBD1. V shed 5 bases, J shed 0 bases, and the junction held 8 bases outside the gene matches. The CDR3 covers 17 residues. Germline values: CDR1 MGHRA, CDR2 YSYEKL.

The genes are TRBV6-2 or TRBV6-3 and TRBJ2-6; possible D gene TRBD2, 6 bases. Trimming removed 3 bases at V and 3 bases at J, with 9 bases between. The CDR3 is 15 amino acids. Germline-derived CDR1 and CDR2 are MNHEY and SVGEGT. CDR3 protein: CASSYAGLGANVLTF. The CDR3 region has the DNA TGTGCCAGCAGTTATGCGGGGCTTGGGGCCAACGTCCTGACTTTC.

As to this clonotype: A much larger clone differs from this one at a single base, so this may be a read error. The chain is built from TRBV4-1 and TRBJ2-7; D is unresolved. The ends were cut back, 0 bases at V and 0 bases at J, with 12 bases in the middle. The CDR3 extends over 16 amino acids. Per the germline V gene, CDR1 is MGHRA and CDR2 is YSYEKL. The chain's CDR3 is CASSQEEGTFSYEQYF. The CDR3 nucleotides read TGCGCCAGCAGCCAAGAAGAAGGAACTTTCTCCTACGAGCAGTACTTC.

This clonotype has only a few counts. The chain carries TRBV6-1 and TRBJ2-2; the match to TRBD1 covers 7 bases. The CDR3 length is 14 residues. CDR1 MNHNS and CDR2 SASEGT come from the germline V gene. The ends lost 4 bases at V and 3 bases at J; junction bases unmatched: 2. CDR3 nucleotides: TGTGCCAGCAGTGCGGGACAGCACACCGGGGAGCTGTTTTTT. The encoded protein is CASSAGQHTGELFF.

At least ten counts were recorded for this clonotype. This chain uses TRBV20-1 with TRBJ1-6; D not certain. The CDR3 covers 12 residues. Germline-derived CDR1 and CDR2 are DFQATT and SNEGSKA (reference sequence). V gave up 0 bases and J gave up 9 bases, with 6 bases separating them. The CDR3: CSARDRGSPLHF. For the CDR3, the DNA is TGCAGTGCTAGAGATCGAGGTTCACCCCTCCACTTT.

This clonotype appeared a few times. This sequence joins TRBV12-3 or TRBV12-4 and TRBJ2-7; no definite D call. The CDR3 loop spans 13 amino acids. V lost 3 bases and J lost 5, with 11 bases in between. In DNA, the CDR3 is TGTGCCAGCAGTTTGGATAGTCCCAACGAGCAGTACTTC. Translated: CASSLDSPNEQYF.

CDR3 protein: CASSLDRAPMSPLHF. The CDR3 DNA reads TGTGCCAGCAGCTTAGACAGGGCTCCTATGTCACCCCTCCACTTT. The J gene is TRBJ1-6, the V gene TRBV7-2; possible D gene TRBD1, 6 bases. The CDR3 is 15 residues long. The V end lost 1 base, the J end lost 10 bases, and 14 bases lay between the germline ends. CDR1 SGHTA and CDR2 FQGNSA come from the germline V gene.

V and J are TRBV6-2 or TRBV6-3 and TRBJ2-2; D uncertain. CDR3 size: 11 residues. V was shortened by 8 bases and J by 9 bases, with 10 bases between the two germline ends. Germline-derived CDR1 and CDR2 are MNHEY and SVGEGT. The CDR3 DNA reads TGTGCCAGCGGTGTCCCCCGGGAGCTGTTTTTT. Protein sequence: CASGVPRELFF.

The chain carries TRBV24-1 and TRBJ2-2; no definite D call. The length of the CDR3 is 17 residues. In germline, CDR1 is KGHDR, CDR2 SFDVKD. V lost 2 bases and J 0 bases, leaving 12 bases between the germline ends. The CDR3 coding sequence is TGTGCCACCAGTGATTCCCGGGTCCTCTCGAACACCGGGGAGCTGTTTTTT. Its translation is CATSDSRVLSNTGELFF.

This chain uses TRBV7-2 with TRBJ1-3, with a possible D match to TRBD1 (5 bases). The V gene's germline CDR1 is SGHTA and CDR2 FQGNSA. The CDR3 has 15 residues. V was cut by 0 bases and J by 3 bases, with 9 bases left in between. The chain's CDR3 is CASSLAGTVGNTIYF. Here the CDR3 DNA reads TGTGCCAGCAGCTTAGCCGGGACGGTTGGAAACACCATATATTTT. Together with reference TRBV7-2 and TRBJ1-3, the CDR3 gives the full variable domain: GAGVSQSPSNKVTEKGKDVELRCDPISGHTALYWYRQSLGQGLEFLIYFQGNSAPDKSGLPSDRFSAERTGGSVSTLTIQRTQQEDSAVYLCASSLAGTVGNTIYFGEGSWLTVV.